These 18 T cell receptor beta chains originate from one sample sequenced in a study of CD8+CD57+ T cells in acquired aplastic anemia. Investigators profiled TCR beta VDJ and CDR3 from genomic DNA template. MiXCR, applied by TCRdb to the reads, yields one record per CDR3 protein. The data hold 400,000 to 450,000 distinct CDR3 sequences, with around 72% observed a single time. Sequencing was performed on sorted CD4+, CD8+, or CD8+CD57+ T cells (not recorded which) from PBMCs. The source is a human donor in good health, serving as a control.

The CDR3 is CSVEDVAGLYNEQFF. CDR3 sequence (DNA): TGCAGCGTTGAAGATGTGGCAGGGTTATACAATGAGCAGTTCTTC. The chain has TRBV29-1 and TRBJ2-1, with a weak D call TRBD1 (5 bases). CDR3 length: 15 amino acids. Germline lookup yields CDR1 SQVTM and CDR2 ANQGSEA. With 0 bases removed from V and 4 bases from J, the gap between germline ends came to 13 bases.

This clonotype was seen ten or more times. This chain connects TRBV12-3 or TRBV12-4 to TRBJ1-2, with D possibly TRBD1 on 5 matching bases. The germline V and J ends were trimmed by 1 base and 9 bases, with 6 bases remaining between them. The CDR3 spans 11 residues. The CDR3 nucleotides read TGTGCCAGCAGTTTAGGGGGGAGCTACACCTTC. The encoded protein is CASSLGGSYTF.

This rearrangement joins TRBV12-3 or TRBV12-4 to TRBJ2-7, with D uncertain. Trimming removed 6 bases at V and 6 bases at J, with 12 bases between. CDR3 length equals 12 residues. The CDR3 loop is CASSRSQLEQYF. The CDR3 DNA sequence: TGTGCCAGCAGCAGGTCACAACTCGAGCAGTACTTC.

The chain couples TRBV9 to TRBJ1-5; 10 nucleotides agree with TRBD1. Germline CDR1 SGDLS, CDR2 YYNGEE. The CDR3 spans 15 residues. V lost 6 bases, J lost 7 bases, and 10 bases stayed unmatched. CDR3 coding DNA: TGTGCCAGCACCGACGGACAGGGGGTTGGGCAGCCCCAGCATTTT. Translated, it gives CASTDGQGVGQPQHF.

This clonotype came up many times. The rearrangement joins TRBV3-1 to TRBJ1-6; D gene unclear. This CDR3 is 13 amino acids long. The ends were cut back, 5 bases at V and 5 bases at J, with 7 bases in the middle. The germline CDR1 and CDR2 sequences are LGHDT and YNNKEL (reference sequence). The CDR3 loop is CASSNSNNSPLHF. CDR3 DNA sequence: TGTGCCAGCAGCAACAGTAATAATTCACCCCTCCACTTT. The full variable domain, its missing parts supplied by reference TRBV3-1 and TRBJ1-6, is DTAVSQTPKYLVTQMGNDKSIKCEQNLGHDTMYWYKQDSKKFLKIMFSYNNKELIINETVPNRFSPKSPDKAHLNLHINSLELGDSAVYFCASSNSNNSPLHFGNGTRLTVT.

Concerning this clonotype itself: A much larger clone sits a single nucleotide away, making a read error possible. J is TRBJ2-1 and V is TRBV6-4; D may be TRBD2 (5 bases). V was shortened by 1 base and J by 9 bases, with 13 bases between the two germline ends. CDR1 and CDR2 (germline): MRHNA, SNTAGT. The CDR3 has 14 residues. CDR3: CASSDWRQPTEQFF. DNA for the CDR3: TGTGCCAGCAGTGACTGGAGGCAGCCCACTGAGCAGTTCTTC.

V is TRBV7-8 and J is TRBJ1-4, with D uncertain. Looked up from germline, CDR1 is SGHVS and CDR2 is FQNEAQ. Trimming took 7 bases from V and 7 from J, leaving 13 bases between them. The CDR3 extends over 13 amino acids. CDR3 bases: TGTGCCAGCACCCCGCGAACGGGTGAAAAACTGTTTTTT. Its translation is CASTPRTGEKLFF. The full variable domain, in which reference TRBV7-8 and TRBJ1-4 provide the parts outside the CDR3, is GAGVSQSPRYKVAKRGQDVALRCDPISGHVSLFWYQQALGQGPEFLTYFQNEAQLDKSGLPSDRFFAERPEGSVSTLKIQRTQQEDSAVYLCASTPRTGEKLFFGSGTQLSVL.

The V gene is TRBV5-8, the J gene TRBJ2-3; D is possibly TRBD1 (5 bases). This CDR3 is built from 14 residues. From germline, CDR1 is SGHTS and CDR2 YDEGEE. The V and J ends lost 8 bases and 4 bases respectively, with 17 bases between them. CDR3 DNA sequence: TGTGCCAGTCGCCCAGAGACAGAGGCAGATACGCAGTATTTT. Its protein product is CASRPETEADTQYF.

On this clonotype itself: One end of the junction is discordant with germline, which a read error may explain. The rearrangement uses TRBV7-2 and TRBJ2-1; 8 bases are a match to TRBD2. Looked up from germline, CDR1 is SGHTA and CDR2 is FQGNSA. The CDR3 consists of 11 residues. CDR3 loop: CASSSKREQSF. CDR3 bases: TGTGCCAGCAGCTCTAAGCGGGAGCAGTCCTTC. Looking up the rest from reference TRBV7-2 and TRBJ2-1 gives the full variable domain: GAGVSQSPSNKVTEKGKDVELRCDPISGHTALYWYRQSLGQGLEFLIYFQGNSAPDKSGLPSDRFSAERTGGSVSTLTIQRTQQEDSAVYLCASSSKREQSFGPGTRLTVL.

Worth noting for this clonotype: The missing conserved phenylalanine or tryptophan at the end of this CDR3 makes a read error likely. It is unclear where the CDR3 begins or ends on the DNA, so no DNA is shown, and the CDR3 is as TCRdb lists it. The J gene is TRBJ1-4, the V gene TRBV9; the table names TRBD1, a call not compared with the DNA. Germline V gene sequence: CDR1 SGDLS, CDR2 YYNGEE. The CDR3 adds up to 13 amino acids, both ends counted. The CDR3 sequence: CASSDGMGDNSPL.

For this clonotype: The junction departs from germline at one end; a sequencing error may be responsible. V is TRBV20-1 and J is TRBJ1-2; D not resolved. This CDR3 is 14 amino acids long. Per the germline V gene, CDR1 is DFQATT and CDR2 is SNEGSKA (reference sequence). The CDR3 is CSARDINYDYGYTF. CDR3 DNA sequence: TGCAGTGCGAGAGACATTAACTATGACTATGGCTACACCTTC.

This clonotype was seen ten or more times. The chain couples TRBV20-1 to TRBJ1-3; D ambiguous. Germline CDR1 and CDR2: DFQATT and SNEGSKA (reference sequence). Trimming took off 6 bases at V and 1 base at J, with 13 bases between the two ends. The CDR3 length is 14 residues. The CDR3 DNA is TGCAGTGCCTTGATGGGCAGGTCTGGAAACACCATATATTTT. This translates into CSALMGRSGNTIYF.

A word on this clonotype: The germline gene is not matched at one end of the junction; a read error may be the cause. V is TRBV20-1 and J is TRBJ2-1; D may be TRBD2 (5 bases). Germline CDR1 is DFQATT and CDR2 is SNEGSKA (reference sequence). CDR3 length equals 15 residues. The DNA for the CDR3 is TGCAGTGCTAGAGGAGGGTCGGCGGTCTACAATGAGCAGTTCTTT. It codes for CSARGGSAVYNEQFF.

Notes on this clonotype: The conserved phenylalanine or tryptophan is not found at the CDR3 terminus, so this likely reflects a read error. V and J are TRBV29-1 and TRBJ1-4; D unclear. Germline assignment: CDR1 SQVTM and CDR2 ANQGSEA. Trimming stripped 0 bases from V and 14 bases from J, with 19 bases between. The CDR3 runs 14 residues. CDR3 sequence: CSVEDRAIDEQLFV. In DNA form, the CDR3 reads TGCAGCGTTGAAGATCGCGCGATTGACGAACAGCTGTTTGTT.

Details on this clonotype: An end of the junction does not agree with germline; a read error may underlie this. The chain combines TRBV5-1 with TRBJ2-7; D uncertain. The CDR3 sequence is 13 residues long. In germline, CDR1 is SGHRS, CDR2 YFSETQ. This CDR3 is CASSTAGTYGQYF. Here the CDR3 DNA reads TGTGCCAGCAGTACCGCAGGTACCTATGGGCAGTACTTC.

This clonotype was seen repeatedly, ten times or more. V gene TRBV20-1 combines with J gene TRBJ1-1; D not resolved. The CDR3 contains 13 residues. The germline CDR1 and CDR2 sequences are DFQATT and SNEGSKA (reference sequence). Trimming left V 0 bases short and J 1 base short, with 6 bases between. CDR3 protein: CSARDFGNTEAFF. CDR3 nucleotides: TGCAGTGCTAGAGATTTCGGGAACACTGAAGCTTTCTTT.

This clonotype was seen ten or more times. The CDR3 here is CASSGSVAGGYTF. CDR3 bases: TGTGCCAGTAGTGGCTCGGTTGCGGGTGGCTACACCTTC. The rearrangement uses TRBV19 and TRBJ1-2; D gene uncertain. The germline V gene has CDR1 LNHDA and CDR2 SQIVND (reference sequence). V lost 5 bases, J lost 7 bases, and 14 bases lay in between. The CDR3 totals 13 residues.

J is TRBJ1-1 and V is TRBV19, with a possible D match to TRBD1 (5 bases). The germline gives CDR1 LNHDA, CDR2 SQIVND (reference sequence). The CDR3 runs to 15 residues. V dropped 9 bases and J dropped 7 bases, with 24 bases sitting between them. Written as DNA, the CDR3 is TGTGCCAGCCGGTTGAAGAGCCGGGGAGGGGTTGAAGCTTTCTTT. This gives the protein CASRLKSRGGVEAFF.